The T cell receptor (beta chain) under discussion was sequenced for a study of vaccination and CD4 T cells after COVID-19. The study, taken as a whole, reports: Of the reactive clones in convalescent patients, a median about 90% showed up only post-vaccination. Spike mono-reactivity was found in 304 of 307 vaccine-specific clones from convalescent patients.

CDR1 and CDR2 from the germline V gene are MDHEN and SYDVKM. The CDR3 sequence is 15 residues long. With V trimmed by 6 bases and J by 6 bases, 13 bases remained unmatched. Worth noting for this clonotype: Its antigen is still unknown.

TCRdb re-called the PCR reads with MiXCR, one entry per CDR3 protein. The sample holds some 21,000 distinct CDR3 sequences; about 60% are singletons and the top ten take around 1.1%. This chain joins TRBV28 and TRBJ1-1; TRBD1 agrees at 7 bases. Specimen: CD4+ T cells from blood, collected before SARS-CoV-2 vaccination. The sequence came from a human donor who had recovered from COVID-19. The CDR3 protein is CASSPGGGGIAEAFF. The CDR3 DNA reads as TGTGCCAGCAGCCCCGGAGGAGGGGGCATCGCTGAAGCTTTCTTT.